The sequence of this T cell receptor (beta chain) was determined in a study of T cells in Graves' hyperthyroidism and ophthalmopathy. Orbital computed tomography and thyroid ultrasound, together with serum TRAb and thyroxine and clinical symptoms, were used for diagnoses. The CDR3 spans 15 residues. Germline CDR1 reads MNHEY; CDR2 reads SMNVEV (reference sequence). The study, taken as a whole, reports: Most thyroid clonotypes expanded above 0.001 were also detected in blood. Ophthalmopathy stood apart from stable hyperthyroidism in a 13 V-J model.

About this clonotype itself: Its antigen is unidentified. A much larger clone lies a single base off, so this may be a read error.

Researchers took RNA transcripts and amplified the TCR beta CDR3 regions from them. When the TCR CDR3 underwent first-round RT-PCR, the HTBI primer set was used. TCRdb reanalysed the multiplex PCR reads using MiXCR and keeps one entry per CDR3 protein. The top ten hold around a fifth of the sample, which has 550,000 to 700,000 distinct CDR3 sequences, just over 45% seen once. The chain uses TRBV27 and TRBJ1-5; 9 positions match TRBD1. Sequencing was performed on peripheral blood or thyroid tissue (not recorded which). This clonotype originated in an adult woman with Graves' disease, either hyperthyroidism or ophthalmopathy (not recorded which). CDR3 loop: CASSVTGGSNQPRHF. Here the CDR3 DNA reads TGTGCCAGCAGTGTAACAGGGGGCTCGAATCAGCCCCGGCATTTT.